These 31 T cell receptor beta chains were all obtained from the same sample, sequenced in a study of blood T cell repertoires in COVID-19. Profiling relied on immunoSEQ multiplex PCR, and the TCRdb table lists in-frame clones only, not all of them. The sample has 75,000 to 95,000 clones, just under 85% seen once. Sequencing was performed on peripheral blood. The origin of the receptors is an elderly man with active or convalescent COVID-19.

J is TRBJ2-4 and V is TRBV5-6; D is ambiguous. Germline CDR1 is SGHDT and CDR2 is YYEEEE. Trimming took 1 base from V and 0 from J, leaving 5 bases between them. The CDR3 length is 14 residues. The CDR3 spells CASSLSLAKNIQYF. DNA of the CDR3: TGTGCCAGCAGCTTGTCCTTAGCCAAAAACATTCAGTACTTC.

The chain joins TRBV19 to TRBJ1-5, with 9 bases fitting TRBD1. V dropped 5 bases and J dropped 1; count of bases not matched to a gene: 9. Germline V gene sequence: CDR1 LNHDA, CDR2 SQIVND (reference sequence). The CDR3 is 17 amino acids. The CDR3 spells CASSPQDRGGSNQPQHF. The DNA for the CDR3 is TGTGCCAGTAGTCCACAGGACAGGGGTGGAAGCAATCAGCCCCAGCATTTT.

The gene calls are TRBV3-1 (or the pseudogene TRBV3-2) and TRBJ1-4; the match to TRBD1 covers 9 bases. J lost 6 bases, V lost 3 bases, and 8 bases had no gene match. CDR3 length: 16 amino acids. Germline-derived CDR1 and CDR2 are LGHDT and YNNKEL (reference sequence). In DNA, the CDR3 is TGTGCCAGCAGCCATCCTCCGGGACAGGGTGATGAAAAACTGTTTTTT. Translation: CASSHPPGQGDEKLFF.

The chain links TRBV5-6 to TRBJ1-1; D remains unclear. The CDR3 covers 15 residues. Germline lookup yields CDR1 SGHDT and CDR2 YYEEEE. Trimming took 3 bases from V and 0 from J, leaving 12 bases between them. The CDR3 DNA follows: TGTGCCAGCAGCTCCGGCGGCCACATGAACACTGAAGCTTTCTTT. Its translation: CASSSGGHMNTEAFF.

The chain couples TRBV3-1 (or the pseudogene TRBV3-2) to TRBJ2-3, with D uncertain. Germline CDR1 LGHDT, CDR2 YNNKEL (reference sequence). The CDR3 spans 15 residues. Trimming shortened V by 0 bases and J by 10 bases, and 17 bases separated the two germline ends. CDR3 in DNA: TGTGCCAGCAGCCAAGATTGGAACCCAACAGAGCCGCAGTATTTT. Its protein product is CASSQDWNPTEPQYF.

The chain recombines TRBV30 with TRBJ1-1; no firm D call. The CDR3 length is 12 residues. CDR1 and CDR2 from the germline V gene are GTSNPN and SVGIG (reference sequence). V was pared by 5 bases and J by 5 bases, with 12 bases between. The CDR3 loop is CAWGGGFTEAFF. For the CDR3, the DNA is TGTGCCTGGGGCGGAGGGTTTACTGAAGCTTTCTTT.

The CDR3 protein is CSALQGYTEAFF. DNA for the CDR3: TGCAGCGCTTTACAGGGGTACACTGAAGCTTTCTTT. The chain links TRBV29-1 to TRBJ1-1, with 7 bases that match TRBD1. The CDR3 is made up of 12 amino acids. Germline V gene data show CDR1 as SQVTM and CDR2 as ANQGSEA. J gave up 3 bases and V 7 bases, and 5 bases lay outside the gene matches. The whole variable domain, filled in from reference TRBV29-1 and TRBJ1-1, reads SAVISQKPSRDICQRGTSLTIQCQVDSQVTMMFWYRQQPGQSLTLIATANQGSEATYESGFVIDKFPISRPNLTFSTLTVSNMSPEDSSIYLCSALQGYTEAFFGQGTRLTVV.

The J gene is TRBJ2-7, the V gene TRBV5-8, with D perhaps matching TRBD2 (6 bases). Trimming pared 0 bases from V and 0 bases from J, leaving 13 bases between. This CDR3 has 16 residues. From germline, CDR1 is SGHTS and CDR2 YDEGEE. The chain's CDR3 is CASSLGYWEASYEQYV. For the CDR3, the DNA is TGTGCCAGCAGCTTGGGTTACTGGGAGGCCTCCTACGAGCAGTACGTC.

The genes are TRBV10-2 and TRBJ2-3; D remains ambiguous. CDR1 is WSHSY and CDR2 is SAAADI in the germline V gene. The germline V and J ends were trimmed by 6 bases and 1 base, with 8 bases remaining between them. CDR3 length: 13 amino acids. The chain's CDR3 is CASRSSRTDTQYF. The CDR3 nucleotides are TGCGCCAGCAGGTCTTCCCGCACAGATACGCAGTATTTT.

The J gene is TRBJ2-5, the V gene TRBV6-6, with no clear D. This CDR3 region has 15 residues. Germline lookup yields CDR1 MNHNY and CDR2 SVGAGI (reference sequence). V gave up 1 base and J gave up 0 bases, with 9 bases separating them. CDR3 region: CASSYFLENQETQYF. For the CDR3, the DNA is TGTGCCAGCAGTTACTTTCTTGAGAACCAAGAGACCCAGTACTTC.

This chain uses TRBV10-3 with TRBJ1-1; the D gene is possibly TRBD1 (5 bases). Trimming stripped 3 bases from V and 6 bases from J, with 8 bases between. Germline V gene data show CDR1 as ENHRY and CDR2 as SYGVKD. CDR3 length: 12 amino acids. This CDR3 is CAISDRGAEAFF. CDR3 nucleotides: TGTGCCATCAGTGATCGGGGGGCTGAAGCTTTCTTT.

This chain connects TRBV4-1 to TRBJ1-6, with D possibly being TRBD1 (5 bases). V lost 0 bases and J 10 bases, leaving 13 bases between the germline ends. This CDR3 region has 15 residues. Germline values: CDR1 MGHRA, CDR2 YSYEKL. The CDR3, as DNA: TGCGCCAGCAGCCAAGAGGGATCAGGGTCGTCACCCCTCCACTTT. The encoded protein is CASSQEGSGSSPLHF.

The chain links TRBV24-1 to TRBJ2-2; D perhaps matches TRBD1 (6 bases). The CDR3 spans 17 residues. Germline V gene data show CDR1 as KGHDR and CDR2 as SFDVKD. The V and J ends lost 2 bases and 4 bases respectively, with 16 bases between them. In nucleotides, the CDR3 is TGTGCCACCAGTGATTGGGTCCAGGGGAAAAGCACCGGGGAGCTGTTTTTT. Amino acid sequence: CATSDWVQGKSTGELFF.

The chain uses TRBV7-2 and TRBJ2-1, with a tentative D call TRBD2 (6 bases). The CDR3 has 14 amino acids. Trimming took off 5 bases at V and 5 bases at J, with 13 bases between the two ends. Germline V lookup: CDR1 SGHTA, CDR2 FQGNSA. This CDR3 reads CASSKTRENNEQFF. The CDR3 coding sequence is TGTGCCAGCAGCAAGACCCGGGAGAACAATGAGCAGTTCTTC.

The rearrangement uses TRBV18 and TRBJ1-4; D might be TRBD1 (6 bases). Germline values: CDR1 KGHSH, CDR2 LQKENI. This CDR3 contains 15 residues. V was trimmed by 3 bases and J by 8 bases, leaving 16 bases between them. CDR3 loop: CASSPSGQKWEKLFF. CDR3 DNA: TGTGCCAGCTCACCTTCGGGACAAAAGTGGGAAAAACTGTTTTTT.

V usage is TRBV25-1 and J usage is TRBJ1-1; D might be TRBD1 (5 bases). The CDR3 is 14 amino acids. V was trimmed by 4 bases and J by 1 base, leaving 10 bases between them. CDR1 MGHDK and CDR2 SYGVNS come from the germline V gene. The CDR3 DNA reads TGTGCCAGCAGTGCCCGAAGGGGGAACACTGAAGCTTTCTTT. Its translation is CASSARRGNTEAFF.

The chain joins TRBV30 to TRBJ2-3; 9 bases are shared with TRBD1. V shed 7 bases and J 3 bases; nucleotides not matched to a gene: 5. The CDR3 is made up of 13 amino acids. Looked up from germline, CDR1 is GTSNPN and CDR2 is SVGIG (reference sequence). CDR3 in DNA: TGTGCCTCCACGGGGACAGGGACAGATACGCAGTATTTT. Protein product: CASTGTGTDTQYF.

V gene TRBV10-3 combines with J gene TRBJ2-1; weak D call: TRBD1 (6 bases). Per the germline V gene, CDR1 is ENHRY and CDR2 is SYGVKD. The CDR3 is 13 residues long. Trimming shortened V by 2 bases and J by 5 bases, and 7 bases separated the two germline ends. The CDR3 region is CAISERQDNEQFF. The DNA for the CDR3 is TGTGCCATCAGTGAGAGACAGGACAATGAGCAGTTCTTC.

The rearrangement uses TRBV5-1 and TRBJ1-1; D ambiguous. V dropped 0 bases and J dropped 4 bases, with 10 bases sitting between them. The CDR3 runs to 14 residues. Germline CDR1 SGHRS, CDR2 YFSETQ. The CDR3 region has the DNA TGCGCCAGCAGCTTGGCCGGGAGGAGCACTGAAGCTTTCTTT. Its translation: CASSLAGRSTEAFF.

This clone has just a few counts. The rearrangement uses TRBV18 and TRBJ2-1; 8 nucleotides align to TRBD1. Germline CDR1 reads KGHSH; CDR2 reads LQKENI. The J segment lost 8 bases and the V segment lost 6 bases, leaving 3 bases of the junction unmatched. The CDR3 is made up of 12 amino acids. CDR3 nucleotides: TGTGCCAGCTCGAAGACAGGGGATGAGCAGTTCTTC. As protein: CASSKTGDEQFF.

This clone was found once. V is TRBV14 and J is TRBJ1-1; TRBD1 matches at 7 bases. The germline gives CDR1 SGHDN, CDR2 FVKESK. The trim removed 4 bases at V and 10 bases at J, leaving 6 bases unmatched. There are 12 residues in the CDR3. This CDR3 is CASSLRTGGAFF. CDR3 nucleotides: TGTGCCAGCAGCCTGAGGACAGGAGGAGCTTTCTTT.

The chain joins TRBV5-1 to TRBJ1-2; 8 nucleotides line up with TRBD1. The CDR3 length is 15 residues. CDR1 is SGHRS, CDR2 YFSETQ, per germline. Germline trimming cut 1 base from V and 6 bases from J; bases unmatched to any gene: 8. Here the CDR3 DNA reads TGCGCCAGCAGCTTGTTGACAGGGGCCGCGGATGGCTACACCTTC. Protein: CASSLLTGAADGYTF. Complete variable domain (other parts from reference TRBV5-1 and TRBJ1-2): KAGVTQTPRYLIKTRGQQVTLSCSPISGHRSVSWYQQTPGQGLQFLFEYFSETQRNKGNFPGRFSGRQFSNSRSEMNVSTLELGDSALYLCASSLLTGAADGYTFGSGTRLTVV.

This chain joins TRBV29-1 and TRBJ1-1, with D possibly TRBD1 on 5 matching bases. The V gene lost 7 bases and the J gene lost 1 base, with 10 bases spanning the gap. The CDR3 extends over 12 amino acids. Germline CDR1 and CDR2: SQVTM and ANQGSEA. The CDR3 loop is CSGTYPNTEAFF. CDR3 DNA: TGCAGCGGGACATACCCGAACACTGAAGCTTTCTTT.

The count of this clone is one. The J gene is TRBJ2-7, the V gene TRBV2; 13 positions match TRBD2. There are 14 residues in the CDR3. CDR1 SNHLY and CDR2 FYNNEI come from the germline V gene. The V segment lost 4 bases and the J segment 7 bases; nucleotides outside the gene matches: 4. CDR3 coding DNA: TGTGCCAGCAGTGCACTAGCGGGGGGGAGTGAGCAGTACGTC. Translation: CASSALAGGSEQYV.

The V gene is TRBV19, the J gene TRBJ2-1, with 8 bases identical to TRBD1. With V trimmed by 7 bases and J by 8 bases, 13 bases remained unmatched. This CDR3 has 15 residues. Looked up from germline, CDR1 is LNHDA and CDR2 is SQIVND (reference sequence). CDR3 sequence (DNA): TGTGCCAGTAAGGACGGTCAACAGGGGGTTCATGAGCAGTTCTTC. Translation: CASKDGQQGVHEQFF. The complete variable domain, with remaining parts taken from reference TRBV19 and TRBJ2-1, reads DGGITQSPKYLFRKEGQNVTLSCEQNLNHDAMYWYRQDPGQGLRLIYYSQIVNDFQKGDIAEGYSVSREKKESFPLTVTSAQKNPTAFYLCASKDGQQGVHEQFFGPGTRLTVL.

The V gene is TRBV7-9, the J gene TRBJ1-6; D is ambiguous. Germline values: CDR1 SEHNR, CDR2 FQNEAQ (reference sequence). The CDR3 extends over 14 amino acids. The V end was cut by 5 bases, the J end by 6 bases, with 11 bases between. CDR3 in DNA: TGTGCCAGCAGCCGAACGGGGTCTAATTCACCCCTCCACTTT. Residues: CASSRTGSNSPLHF.

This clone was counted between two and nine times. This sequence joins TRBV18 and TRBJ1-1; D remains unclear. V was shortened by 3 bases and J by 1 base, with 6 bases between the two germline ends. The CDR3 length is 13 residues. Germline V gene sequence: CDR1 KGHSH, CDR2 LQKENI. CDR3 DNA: TGTGCCAGCTCACCGACACGGAACACTGAAGCTTTCTTT. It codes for CASSPTRNTEAFF.

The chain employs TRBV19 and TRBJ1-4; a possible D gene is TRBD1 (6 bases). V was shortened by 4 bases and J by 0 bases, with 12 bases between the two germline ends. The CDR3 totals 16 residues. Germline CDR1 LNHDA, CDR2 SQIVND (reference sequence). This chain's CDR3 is CASSTQGRATNEKLFF. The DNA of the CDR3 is TGTGCCAGTAGTACACAGGGTCGAGCAACTAATGAAAAACTGTTTTTT.

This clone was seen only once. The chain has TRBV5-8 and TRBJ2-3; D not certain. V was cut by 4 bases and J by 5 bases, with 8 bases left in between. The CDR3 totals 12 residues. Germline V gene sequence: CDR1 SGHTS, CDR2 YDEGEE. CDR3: CASSGLEDTQYF. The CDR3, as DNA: TGTGCCAGCAGCGGGCTTGAAGATACGCAGTATTTT. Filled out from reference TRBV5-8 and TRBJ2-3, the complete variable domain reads EAGVTQSPTHLIKTRGQQATLRCSPISGHTSVYWYQQALGLGLQFLLWYDEGEERNRGNFPPRFSGRQFPNYSSELNVNALELEDSALYLCASSGLEDTQYFGPGTRLTVL.

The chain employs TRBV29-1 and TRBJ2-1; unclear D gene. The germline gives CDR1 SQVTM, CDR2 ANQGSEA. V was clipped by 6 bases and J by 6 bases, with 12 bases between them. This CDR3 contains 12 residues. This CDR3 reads CSVNTQRNEQFF. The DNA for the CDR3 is TGCAGCGTAAACACGCAACGCAATGAGCAGTTCTTC.

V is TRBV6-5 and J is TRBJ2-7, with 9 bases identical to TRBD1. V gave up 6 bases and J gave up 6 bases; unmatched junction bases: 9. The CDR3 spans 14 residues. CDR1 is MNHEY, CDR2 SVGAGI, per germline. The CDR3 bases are TGTGCCAGCAGCTACGCCGGGACAGGGAGCGAGCAGTACGTC. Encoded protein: CASSYAGTGSEQYV.